This TCR beta chain stems from a study of cytomegalovirus exposure and HLA in healthy donors. Findings and limits, study-wide: Cytomegalovirus status was reportedly diagnosed by the classifier with high sensitivity and specificity.

Use of 60 Vbeta and 13 Jbeta primers characterized the PCR. The protocol was immunoSEQ multiplex PCR, while the TCRdb copy is restricted to in-frame clones and leaves out a portion. This table holds some 160,000 clones, roughly three quarters found once. In regard to this clone: Its target is unknown.

The TCR was taken from a woman between 40 and 50 years old in good health and CMV-seronegative. Input material: PBMCs.

The CDR3 sequence: CASNLGGDNEQFF. The CDR3 DNA sequence: TGTGCCAGCAACCTGGGAGGGGACAATGAGCAGTTCTTC. The J gene is TRBJ2-1, the V gene TRBV6-1, with 7 bases aligning to TRBD2. The germline CDR1 and CDR2 sequences are MNHNS and SASEGT. V shed 7 bases and J 5 bases; nucleotides not matched to a gene: 5. The CDR3 totals 13 residues.